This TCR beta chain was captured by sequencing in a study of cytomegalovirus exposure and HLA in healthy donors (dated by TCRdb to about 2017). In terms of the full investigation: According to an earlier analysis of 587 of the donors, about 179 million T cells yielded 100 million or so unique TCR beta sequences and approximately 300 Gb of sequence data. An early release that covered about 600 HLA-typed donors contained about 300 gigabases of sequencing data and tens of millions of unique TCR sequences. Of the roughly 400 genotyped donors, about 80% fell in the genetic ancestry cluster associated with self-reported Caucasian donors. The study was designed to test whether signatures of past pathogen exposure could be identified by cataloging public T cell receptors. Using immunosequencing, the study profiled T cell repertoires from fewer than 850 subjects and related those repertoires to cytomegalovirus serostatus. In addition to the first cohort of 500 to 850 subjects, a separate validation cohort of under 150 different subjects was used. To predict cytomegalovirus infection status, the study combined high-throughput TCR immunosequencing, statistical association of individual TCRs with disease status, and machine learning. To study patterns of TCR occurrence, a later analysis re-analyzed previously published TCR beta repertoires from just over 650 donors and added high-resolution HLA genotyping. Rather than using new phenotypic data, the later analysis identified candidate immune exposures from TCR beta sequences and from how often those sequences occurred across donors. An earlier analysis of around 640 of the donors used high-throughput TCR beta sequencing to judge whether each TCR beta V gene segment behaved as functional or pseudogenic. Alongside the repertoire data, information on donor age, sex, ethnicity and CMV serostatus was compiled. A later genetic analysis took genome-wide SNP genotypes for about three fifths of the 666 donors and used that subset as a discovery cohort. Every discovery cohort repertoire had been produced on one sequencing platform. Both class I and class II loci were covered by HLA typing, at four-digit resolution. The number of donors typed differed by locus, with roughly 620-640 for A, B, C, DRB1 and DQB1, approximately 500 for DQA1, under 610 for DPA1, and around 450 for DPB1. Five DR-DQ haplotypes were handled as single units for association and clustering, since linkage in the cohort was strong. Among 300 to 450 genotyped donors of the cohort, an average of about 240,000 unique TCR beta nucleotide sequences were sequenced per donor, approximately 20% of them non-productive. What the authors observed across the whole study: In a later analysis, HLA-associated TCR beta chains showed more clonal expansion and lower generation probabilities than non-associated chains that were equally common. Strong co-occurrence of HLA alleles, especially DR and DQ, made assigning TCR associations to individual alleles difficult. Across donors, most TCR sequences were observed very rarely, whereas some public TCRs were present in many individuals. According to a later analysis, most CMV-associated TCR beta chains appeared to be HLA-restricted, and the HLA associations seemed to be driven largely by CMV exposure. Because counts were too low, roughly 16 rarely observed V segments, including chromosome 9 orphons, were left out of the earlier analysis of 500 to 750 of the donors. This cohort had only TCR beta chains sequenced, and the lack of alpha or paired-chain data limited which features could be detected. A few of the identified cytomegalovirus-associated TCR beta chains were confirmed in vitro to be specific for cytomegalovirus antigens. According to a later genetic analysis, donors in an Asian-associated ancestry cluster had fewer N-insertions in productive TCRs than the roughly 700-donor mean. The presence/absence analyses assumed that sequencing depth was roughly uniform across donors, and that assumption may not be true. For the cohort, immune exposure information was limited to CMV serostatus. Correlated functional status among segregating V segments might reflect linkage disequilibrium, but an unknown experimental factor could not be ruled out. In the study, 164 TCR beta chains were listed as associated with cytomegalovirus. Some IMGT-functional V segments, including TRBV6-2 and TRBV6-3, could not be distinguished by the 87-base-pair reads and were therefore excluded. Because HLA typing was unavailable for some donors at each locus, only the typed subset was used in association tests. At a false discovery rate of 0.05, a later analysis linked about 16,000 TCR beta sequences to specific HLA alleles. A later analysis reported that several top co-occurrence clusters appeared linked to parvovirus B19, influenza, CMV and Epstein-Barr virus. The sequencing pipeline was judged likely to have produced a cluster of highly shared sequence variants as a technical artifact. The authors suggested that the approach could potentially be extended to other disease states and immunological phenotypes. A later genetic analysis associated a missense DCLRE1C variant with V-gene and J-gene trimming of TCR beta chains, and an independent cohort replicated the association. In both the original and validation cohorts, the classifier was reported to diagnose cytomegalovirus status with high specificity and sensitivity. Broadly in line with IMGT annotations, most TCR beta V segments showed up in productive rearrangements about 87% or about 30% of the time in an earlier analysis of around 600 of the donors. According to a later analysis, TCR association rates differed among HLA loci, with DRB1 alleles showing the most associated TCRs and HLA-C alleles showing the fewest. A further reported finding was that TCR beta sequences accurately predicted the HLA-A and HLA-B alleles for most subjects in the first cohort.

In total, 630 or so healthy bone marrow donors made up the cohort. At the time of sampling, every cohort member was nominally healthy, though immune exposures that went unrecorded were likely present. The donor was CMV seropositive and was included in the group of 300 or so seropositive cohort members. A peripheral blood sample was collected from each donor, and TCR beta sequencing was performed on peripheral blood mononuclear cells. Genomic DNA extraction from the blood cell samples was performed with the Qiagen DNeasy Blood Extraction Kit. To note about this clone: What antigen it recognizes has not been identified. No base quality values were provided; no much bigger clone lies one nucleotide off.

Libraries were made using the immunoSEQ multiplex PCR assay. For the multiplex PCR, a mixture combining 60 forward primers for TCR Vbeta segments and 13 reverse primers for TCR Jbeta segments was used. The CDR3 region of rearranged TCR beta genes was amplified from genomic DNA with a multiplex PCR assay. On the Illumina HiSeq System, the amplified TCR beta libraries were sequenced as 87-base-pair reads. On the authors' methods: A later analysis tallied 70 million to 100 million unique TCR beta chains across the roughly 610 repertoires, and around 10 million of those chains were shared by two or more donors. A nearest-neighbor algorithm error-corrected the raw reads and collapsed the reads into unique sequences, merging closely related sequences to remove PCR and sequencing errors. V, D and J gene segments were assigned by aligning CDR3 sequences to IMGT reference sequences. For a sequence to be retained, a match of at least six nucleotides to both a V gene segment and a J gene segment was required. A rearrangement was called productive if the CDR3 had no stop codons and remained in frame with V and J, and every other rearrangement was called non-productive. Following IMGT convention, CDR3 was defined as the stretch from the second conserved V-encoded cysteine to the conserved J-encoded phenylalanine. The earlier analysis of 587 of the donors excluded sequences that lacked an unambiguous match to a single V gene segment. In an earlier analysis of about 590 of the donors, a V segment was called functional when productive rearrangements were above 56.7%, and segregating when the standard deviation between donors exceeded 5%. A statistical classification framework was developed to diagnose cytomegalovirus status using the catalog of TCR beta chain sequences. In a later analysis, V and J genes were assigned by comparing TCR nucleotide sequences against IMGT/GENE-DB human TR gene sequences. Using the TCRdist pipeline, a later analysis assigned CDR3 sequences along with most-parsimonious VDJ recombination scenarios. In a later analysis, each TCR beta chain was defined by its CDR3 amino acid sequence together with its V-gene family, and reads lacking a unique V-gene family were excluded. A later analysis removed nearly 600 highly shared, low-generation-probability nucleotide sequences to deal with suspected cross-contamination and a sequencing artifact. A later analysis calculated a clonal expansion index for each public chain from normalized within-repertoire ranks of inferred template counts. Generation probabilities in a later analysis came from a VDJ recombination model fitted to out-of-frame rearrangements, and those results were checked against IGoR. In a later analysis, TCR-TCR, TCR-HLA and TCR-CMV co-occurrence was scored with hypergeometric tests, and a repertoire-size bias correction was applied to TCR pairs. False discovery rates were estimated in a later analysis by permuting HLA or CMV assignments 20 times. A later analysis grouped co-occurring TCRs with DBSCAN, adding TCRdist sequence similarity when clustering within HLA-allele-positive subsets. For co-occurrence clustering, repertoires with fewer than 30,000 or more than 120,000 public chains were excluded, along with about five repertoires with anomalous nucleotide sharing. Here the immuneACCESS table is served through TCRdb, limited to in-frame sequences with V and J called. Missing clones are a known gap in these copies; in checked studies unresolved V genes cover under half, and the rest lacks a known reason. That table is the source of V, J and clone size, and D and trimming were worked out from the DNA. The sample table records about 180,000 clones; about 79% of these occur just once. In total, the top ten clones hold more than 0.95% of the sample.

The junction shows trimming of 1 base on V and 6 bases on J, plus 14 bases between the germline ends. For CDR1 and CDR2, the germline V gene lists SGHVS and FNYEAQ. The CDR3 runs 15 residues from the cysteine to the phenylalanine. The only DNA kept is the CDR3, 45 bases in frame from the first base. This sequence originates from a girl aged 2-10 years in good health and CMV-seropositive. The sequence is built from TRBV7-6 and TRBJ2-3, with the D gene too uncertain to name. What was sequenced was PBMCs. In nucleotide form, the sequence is TGTGCCAGCAGCTTAGTGGCGTTAGCTCGGGATACGCAGTATTTT. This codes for CASSLVALARDTQYF.